Listed below are T cell receptor beta chains from one sample, sequenced in a study of T cells in narcolepsy. The method was immunoSEQ multiplex PCR; TCRdb's version includes in-frame clones alone and lacks a portion of them. The sample yields 30,000 to 40,000 clones, over 65% seen once. The sequenced material came from memory (CD45RA-) CD4+ T cells from blood. All receptors come from a human donor in good health. The CDR3 runs from the conserved cysteine through the conserved F or W. The D gene is left open where the match is weak. Clone size appears in some rows only: once, few, many, or a class for an expanded clone.

d_call | clone_size | j_call | v_call | cdr3_nt | cdr3_aa
TRBD1 | NA | TRBJ2-3 | TRBV4-1 | TGCGCCAGCAGCCTCACCCGGGACAGAACTTATGATACGCAGTATTTT | CASSLTRDRTYDTQYF
TRBD2 | few | TRBJ2-3 | TRBV13 | TGTGCCAGCAGCCTAACTAGCGGGAGCACAGATACGCAGTATTTT | CASSLTSGSTDTQYF
TRBD1 | once | TRBJ1-6 | TRBV25-1 | TGTGCCAGCAGTCCGACAGGGTTAAGCTCCTATAATTCACCCCTCCACTTT | CASSPTGLSSYNSPLHF
NA | NA | TRBJ1-4 | TRBV2 | TGTGCCAGCAGAGGGGTTGAAAAACTGTTTTTT | CASRGVEKLFF
NA | few | TRBJ1-1 | TRBV11-2 | TGTGCCAGCACCCGTTTAGGTGTTGGGGCAGTGAACACTGAAGCTTTCTTT | CASTRLGVGAVNTEAFF
TRBD2 | NA | TRBJ2-7 | TRBV11-3 | TGTGCCAGCAGCAAGGGGCGGGAGGGCCTCTCCTACGAGCAGTACTTC | CASSKGREGLSYEQYF
NA | once | TRBJ2-1 | TRBV11-2 | TGTGCCAGCAGCCCACTACGGGGTAGCTCCTACAATGAGCAGTTCTTC | CASSPLRGSSYNEQFF
TRBD1 | medium-sized | TRBJ1-1 | TRBV19 | TGTGCCAGTAGTACCCGGGACAGGGGGCGGAGTGGCACTGAAGCTTTCTTT | CASSTRDRGRSGTEAFF
NA | NA | TRBJ2-2 | TRBV19 | TGTGCCAGTAGTATGTTCGGGACGGCGAACACCGGGGAGCTGTTTTTT | CASSMFGTANTGELFF
TRBD1 | NA | TRBJ1-5 | TRBV19 | TGTGCCAGTAACCAATCTCCCGGGACAGGGAACAGTCAGCCCCAGCATTTT | CASNQSPGTGNSQPQHF
NA | NA | TRBJ2-3 | TRBV5-1 | TGCGCCAGCAGCGTTGACGGAGATACGCAGTATTTT | CASSVDGDTQYF
TRBD2 | NA | TRBJ2-3 | TRBV30 | TGTGCCTGGAGTGCGACTAGCGGATACACAGATACGCAGTATTTT | CAWSATSGYTDTQYF
NA | NA | TRBJ1-5 | TRBV30 | TGTGCCTGGAGTTCGGGTTTCAATCAGCCCCAGCATTTT | CAWSSGFNQPQHF
NA | NA | TRBJ2-3 | TRBV7-2 | TGTGCCAGCACCCCAACCCCGGGGACGCAGTATTTT | CASTPTPGTQYF
NA | NA | TRBJ2-5 | TRBV7-9 | TGTGCCAGCAGGATTTCAGGGGCAGACGAGACCCAGTACTTC | CASRISGADETQYF
NA | NA | TRBJ2-7 | TRBV27 | TGTGCCAGCAGTCTCCAGACAGCCAGCTCCTACGAGCAGTACTTC | CASSLQTASSYEQYF
TRBD1 | NA | TRBJ1-1 | TRBV18 | TGTGCCAGCTCACCGGCCCAGGGGGGAGTTGACACTGAAGCTTTCTTT | CASSPAQGGVDTEAFF
TRBD1 | NA | TRBJ2-2 | TRBV11-1 | TGTGCCAGCAGCTTGGACAGGGGGCGCGGCGGGGAGCTGTTTTTT | CASSLDRGRGGELFF
TRBD2 | NA | TRBJ2-1 | TRBV30 | TGTGCCTCTTCGAGAGCGGGATTCTACAATGAGCAGTTCTTC | CASSRAGFYNEQFF
NA | NA | TRBJ2-2 | TRBV5-1 | TGCGCCAGCAGCCTCCTGGGATCCCAGGGCGGAGGGGAGCTGTTTTTT | CASSLLGSQGGGELFF
NA | NA | TRBJ2-7 | TRBV21-1 | TGTGCCAGCAGCAAACGGGACACATCGTACGAGCAGTACTTC | CASSKRDTSYEQYF
NA | NA | TRBJ1-6 | TRBV13 | TGTGCCAGCAGCTTCTTGGTAGCTAACTCCTATAATTCACCCCTCCACTTT | CASSFLVANSYNSPLHF
NA | NA | TRBJ2-3 | TRBV19 | TGTGCCAGTAAGGAAGCGGGCGGTTACGATACGCAGTATTTT | CASKEAGGYDTQYF
NA | once | TRBJ1-3 | TRBV9 | TGTGCCAGCAGCGCTAACCTCAACTCTGGAAACACCATATATTTT | CASSANLNSGNTIYF
TRBD1 | NA | TRBJ1-2 | TRBV6-5 | TGTGCCAGCAGTTACTCAGGGGGCCGTCCTGGCTACACCTTC | CASSYSGGRPGYTF
TRBD1 | NA | TRBJ2-5 | TRBV7-2 | TGTGCCAGCAGCGTCAGGGGGAAAGAGACCCAGTACTTC | CASSVRGKETQYF
TRBD1 | few | TRBJ2-7 | TRBV27 | TGTGCCAGCAGTCCACGGACAGGGAATGGGGAGCAGTACTTC | CASSPRTGNGEQYF
TRBD1 | NA | TRBJ1-6 | TRBV5-5 | TGTGCCAGCAGCCTCGGGACAGGGGTTTCACCCCTCCACTTT | CASSLGTGVSPLHF
NA | NA | TRBJ2-1 | TRBV11-3 | TGTGCCAGCAGCTTTGGGTCGGGCACATACAATGAGCAGTTCTTC | CASSFGSGTYNEQFF
NA | NA | TRBJ1-4 | TRBV5-5 | TGTGCCAGCAGCCTAGGACCCGAAGAAAAACTGTTTTTT | CASSLGPEEKLFF